Below, 28 T cell receptor beta chains from the same sample are listed, as sequenced in a study of blood T cells in healthy people across ages. The use of a sample-barcoded 5' primer and a J-beta primer mix characterized a second PCR of roughly 7 to 11 cycles. TCRdb called the 5' RACE reads again in MiXCR, with one record for every CDR3 protein. The profile shows roughly 1,300,000 distinct CDR3 sequences, approximately 59% of them singletons. Sequencing input: blood. Every receptor here comes from a man between 18 and 35 years old in good health.

With respect to this clonotype: A read error may account for a junction end that differs from germline. The rearrangement joins TRBV4-1 to TRBJ2-5; D might be TRBD1 or TRBD2, each matching 6 bases. CDR1 and CDR2 (germline): MGHRA, YSYEKL. The CDR3 has 19 residues. The CDR3 protein is CASNQHRDSSPLNQETQYF. CDR3 coding DNA: TGCGCCAGCAACCAACACAGGGACTCCTCTCCCCTTAACCAAGAGACCCAGTACTTC.

The rearrangement links TRBV27 to TRBJ2-3; no reliable D call. CDR1 and CDR2 (germline): MNHEY, SMNVEV (reference sequence). The V and J ends lost 2 bases and 11 bases respectively, with 17 bases between them. This CDR3 comprises 14 residues. The CDR3 protein is CASSLAGPGRVQYF. Written as DNA, the CDR3 is TGTGCCAGCAGTTTAGCTGGACCAGGACGAGTGCAGTATTTT.

The V gene is TRBV7-2, the J gene TRBJ1-6, with D unresolved. CDR1 is SGHTA and CDR2 is FQGNSA in the germline V gene. This CDR3 has 14 amino acids. V lost 5 bases to trimming and J lost 9 bases, with 14 bases between them. CDR3 residues: CASSMVGWGSPLHF. DNA for the CDR3: TGTGCCAGCAGCATGGTGGGTTGGGGTTCACCCCTCCACTTT.

This rearrangement joins TRBV20-1 to TRBJ2-7, with D unclear. The V end was cut by 5 bases, the J end by 0 bases, with 17 bases between. Germline V gives CDR1 DFQATT, CDR2 SNEGSKA (reference sequence). The CDR3 has 15 amino acids. In DNA form, the CDR3 reads TGCAGTGCTGTCAAGCCCGACGGAAGCTCCTACGAGCAGTACTTC. Protein: CSAVKPDGSSYEQYF.

This chain connects TRBV5-1 to TRBJ2-3, with TRBD2 matching 9 bases. CDR3 size: 17 residues. Germline V gene lookup returns CDR1 SGHRS and CDR2 YFSETQ. J gave up 2 bases and V 5 bases, and 12 bases lay outside the gene matches. The DNA for the CDR3 is TGCGCCAGCAGACCACGCACGGGACTAGCATTCACAGATACGCAGTATTTT. Amino acids: CASRPRTGLAFTDTQYF.

The chain couples TRBV27 to TRBJ2-7, with D perhaps TRBD2 (5 bases). The CDR3 contains 13 residues. The V gene's germline CDR1 is MNHEY and CDR2 SMNVEV (reference sequence). V lost 3 bases and J lost 6, with 12 bases in between. The CDR3 protein is CASSFFLAGEQYF. CDR3 DNA sequence: TGTGCCAGCAGTTTTTTTCTAGCTGGCGAGCAGTACTTC.

This clonotype was detected a few times. The chain joins TRBV20-1 to TRBJ2-7, with D uncertain. V was clipped by 0 bases and J by 4 bases, with 10 bases between them. In germline, CDR1 is DFQATT, CDR2 SNEGSKA (reference sequence). This CDR3 spans 13 amino acids. This CDR3 reads CSARDQMGYEQYF. CDR3 in DNA: TGCAGTGCTAGAGATCAAATGGGGTACGAGCAGTACTTC.

This chain joins TRBV29-1 and TRBJ2-2; D is unclear. The V gene's germline CDR1 is SQVTM and CDR2 ANQGSEA. The CDR3 extends over 13 amino acids. V lost 7 bases and J lost 3, with 12 bases in between. The chain's CDR3 is CSAAKYDTGELFF. DNA of the CDR3: TGCAGCGCCGCTAAGTACGACACCGGGGAGCTGTTTTTT.

This chain connects TRBV7-2 to TRBJ2-1; 13 bases are shared with TRBD2. There are 17 residues in the CDR3. V trimming: 5 bases; J trimming: 6 bases; junction bases outside the gene matches: 10. Germline CDR1 reads SGHTA; CDR2 reads FQGNSA. CDR3 nucleotide sequence: TGTGCCAGCAGCCCCCCGACTAGCGGGAGGTTGGGCAATGAGCAGTTCTTC. Its translation is CASSPPTSGRLGNEQFF. Based on the CDR3 plus reference TRBV7-2 and TRBJ2-1, the full variable domain is GAGVSQSPSNKVTEKGKDVELRCDPISGHTALYWYRQSLGQGLEFLIYFQGNSAPDKSGLPSDRFSAERTGGSVSTLTIQRTQQEDSAVYLCASSPPTSGRLGNEQFFGPGTRLTVL.

The CDR3 protein is CAIERAGQETQYF. The CDR3 DNA reads TGTGCCATCGAACGGGCAGGCCAAGAGACCCAGTACTTC. The rearrangement links TRBV21-1 to TRBJ2-5; TRBD1, the D gene given by the table, was not confirmed from the DNA. TRBV21-1 is tagged as a pseudogene. The CDR3 sequence is 13 residues long.

The rearrangement uses TRBV7-2 and TRBJ1-4; D is perhaps TRBD1 (5 bases). Trimming stripped 5 bases from V and 7 bases from J, with 17 bases between. CDR1 and CDR2 from the germline V gene are SGHTA and FQGNSA. The CDR3 has 15 amino acids. The CDR3 sequence is CASSPWGGRGEKLFF. The DNA of the CDR3 is TGTGCCAGCAGCCCCTGGGGGGGGAGGGGTGAAAAACTGTTTTTT.

The chain couples TRBV20-1 to TRBJ2-1; 10 bases match TRBD2. V shed 7 bases and J 4 bases; nucleotides not matched to a gene: 10. This CDR3 region has 15 residues. The germline gives CDR1 DFQATT, CDR2 SNEGSKA (reference sequence). CDR3 sequence reads: CSVNPPSGGYNEQFF. The CDR3 DNA reads TGCAGTGTCAACCCCCCTAGCGGGGGTTACAATGAGCAGTTCTTC.

This clonotype was picked up one time. V gene TRBV5-1 combines with J gene TRBJ2-1; no firm D call. The CDR3 extends over 15 amino acids. Trimming took off 0 bases at V and 6 bases at J, with 13 bases between the two ends. In germline, CDR1 is SGHRS, CDR2 YFSETQ. CDR3 nucleotides: TGCGCCAGCAGCTTGGAGGGAATTCCTGGCAATGAGCAGTTCTTC. Amino acids: CASSLEGIPGNEQFF.

The chain is built from TRBV12-3 or TRBV12-4 and TRBJ1-2, with D uncertain. The CDR3 is 14 amino acids. V dropped 3 bases and J dropped 2 bases, with 10 bases sitting between them. The CDR3 DNA reads TGTGCCAGCAGTTTCGGAAACAACAACTATGGCTACACCTTC. Translated, it gives CASSFGNNNYGYTF.

V gene TRBV7-2 combines with J gene TRBJ2-5; TRBD2 matches 7 bases. CDR1 and CDR2 from the germline V gene are SGHTA and FQGNSA. The CDR3 sequence is 18 residues long. Trimming removed 3 bases from V and 1 base from J; junction bases left unmatched: 14. The CDR3 spells CASSFPRLAEPFQETQYF. The CDR3 DNA reads as TGTGCCAGCAGCTTCCCGAGGCTAGCGGAACCTTTCCAAGAGACCCAGTACTTC.

The gene calls are TRBV12-3 or TRBV12-4 and TRBJ2-1; D is possibly TRBD1 (6 bases). This CDR3 has 14 amino acids. Trimming stripped 8 bases from V and 4 bases from J, with 15 bases between. The CDR3 spells CASHGTFGYNEQFF. The DNA for the CDR3 is TGTGCCAGCCACGGGACATTCGGGTACAATGAGCAGTTCTTC.

This clonotype was seen just once. The junction departs from germline at one end; a sequencing error may be responsible. CDR3 nucleotides: TGTGCCACCAGAGGGGGACCGGGCACCGGGGAGCGGTTTTTT. Translated: CATRGGPGTGERFF. This sequence joins TRBV10-3 and TRBJ2-2, with D maybe TRBD1 (6 bases). The CDR3 consists of 14 residues. Germline loops: CDR1 ENHRY, CDR2 SYGVKD.

Here the CDR3 reads CASRIRGTGEQFF. In nucleotides, the CDR3 is TGTGCCAGCAGGATAAGGGGGACCGGTGAGCAGTTCTTC. The chain recombines TRBV28 with TRBJ2-1; perhaps TRBD1 as D (6 bases). This CDR3 has 13 amino acids. Germline CDR1 reads MDHEN; CDR2 reads SYDVKM. Trimming left V 6 bases short and J 9 bases short, with 15 bases between.

The chain links TRBV12-5 to TRBJ2-3; D not certain. V lost 3 bases and J lost 2, with 21 bases in between. CDR1 is LGHNT, CDR2 FRNRAP, per germline. The CDR3 extends over 18 amino acids. The CDR3 reads CASGFDPVADGDTDTQYF. In DNA form, the CDR3 reads TGTGCTAGTGGTTTTGACCCCGTAGCTGATGGGGACACAGATACGCAGTATTTT.

The sample holds a few counts of this clonotype. J is TRBJ1-1 and V is TRBV27, with unresolved D. The V gene's germline CDR1 is MNHEY and CDR2 SMNVEV (reference sequence). This CDR3 contains 13 residues. The V end was cut by 6 bases, the J end by 4 bases, with 12 bases between. The CDR3 sequence: CASSYARATEAFF. The CDR3 DNA sequence: TGTGCCAGCAGCTATGCAAGGGCCACTGAAGCTTTCTTT.

This clonotype was seen only a few times. The V call is TRBV21-1, the J call TRBJ1-4. TRBV21-1 is described as a pseudogene. The CDR3 consists of 14 residues. Written as DNA, the CDR3 is TGTGCCAGCAGCCGGGAGGGAACTAATGAAAAACTGTTTTTT. It translates to CASSREGTNEKLFF.

As to this clonotype: One junction end disagrees with the germline gene, perhaps due to a read error. The chain couples TRBV12-3 or TRBV12-4 to TRBJ2-5; D is perhaps TRBD1 (6 bases). The CDR3 runs to 13 residues. DNA of the CDR3: TGTGCCGGCAGTAGATCACAGGGAATGGGGCAGTACTTC. It is translated as CAGSRSQGMGQYF.

Only a few counts were recorded for this clonotype. This chain connects TRBV4-2 to TRBJ2-5; D gene unclear. This CDR3 comprises 14 residues. The V end was cut by 3 bases, the J end by 5 bases, with 13 bases between. From germline, CDR1 is LGHNA and CDR2 YNFKEQ. DNA of the CDR3: TGTGCCAGCAGCCAGGCTGGGCCCTGGGAGACCCAGTACTTC. Translated, it gives CASSQAGPWETQYF.

The chain employs TRBV20-1 and TRBJ2-7; D is unclear. TRBJ2-5 explains the end of the DNA better; the J call may be wrong. Germline CDR1 reads DFQATT; CDR2 reads SNEGSKA (reference sequence). The CDR3 runs 14 residues. The CDR3: CSAREYSPQETQYF. CDR3 sequence (DNA): TGCAGTGCTAGAGAATACTCTCCTCAAGAGACCCAGTACTTC.

The rearrangement uses TRBV3-1 and TRBJ2-7; perhaps TRBD1 as D (6 bases). This CDR3 is 15 amino acids long. The V end lost 1 base, the J end lost 0 bases, and 10 bases lay between the germline ends. Germline lookup yields CDR1 LGHDT and CDR2 YNNKEL (reference sequence). In DNA, the CDR3 is TGTGCCAGCAGCCAAGGTAACAGGGCCTCCTACGAGCAGTACTTC. Its protein product is CASSQGNRASYEQYF.

CDR3 nucleotides: TGTGCCAGCACCGGGCAGGGGGCATGGGAGCAGTACTTC. Its protein is CASTGQGAWEQYF. The chain is built from TRBV6-1 and TRBJ2-7, with 8 bases fitting TRBD1. The CDR3 length is 13 residues. CDR1 is MNHNS and CDR2 is SASEGT in the germline V gene. V was clipped by 7 bases and J by 7 bases; unmatched bases: 9.

This clonotype has just one count. The CDR3 region is CASSHGQGREKLCFGREPPYF. CDR3 bases: TGTGCCAGCAGCCATGGACAGGGAAGGGAAAAACTGTGTTTTGGCAGGGAACCCCCGTACTTC. The gene calls are TRBV11-2 and TRBJ2-7; 8 positions agree with TRBD1. Trimming removed 5 bases from V and 12 bases from J; junction bases left unmatched: 36. Germline CDR1 reads SGHAT; CDR2 reads FQNNGV. CDR3 length: 21 residues.

The V gene is TRBV6-1, the J gene TRBJ1-5; D is uncertain. The germline gives CDR1 MNHNS, CDR2 SASEGT. The CDR3 extends over 14 amino acids. V lost 2 bases and J 0 bases, leaving 5 bases between the germline ends. Written as DNA, the CDR3 is TGTGCCAGCAGTGAATACTATAGCAATCAGCCCCAGCATTTT. Translated: CASSEYYSNQPQHF.